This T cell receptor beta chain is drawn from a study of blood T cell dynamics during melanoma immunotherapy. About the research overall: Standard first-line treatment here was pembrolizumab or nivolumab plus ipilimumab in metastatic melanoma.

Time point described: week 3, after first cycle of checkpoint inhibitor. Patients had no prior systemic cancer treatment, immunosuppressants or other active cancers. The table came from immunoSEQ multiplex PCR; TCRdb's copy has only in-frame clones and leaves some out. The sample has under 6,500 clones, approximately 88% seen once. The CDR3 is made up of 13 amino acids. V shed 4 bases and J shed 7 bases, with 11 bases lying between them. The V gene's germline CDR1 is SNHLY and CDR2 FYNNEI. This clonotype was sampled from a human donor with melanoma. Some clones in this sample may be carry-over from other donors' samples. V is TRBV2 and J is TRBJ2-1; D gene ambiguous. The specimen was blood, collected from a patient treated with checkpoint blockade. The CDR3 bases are TGTGCCAGCAGTGGTTACAGTTTTAATGAGCAGTTCTTC. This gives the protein CASSGYSFNEQFF.